This entry lists 2 T cell receptor beta chains sequenced from one sample in a study of a mutant IDH1 vaccine in newly diagnosed glioma. Profiling relied on immunoSEQ multiplex PCR, and the TCRdb table lists in-frame clones only, not all of them. The table includes tens of thousands of clones, less than 90% detected once. As for time point: week 35, safety follow-up. Alongside topical imiquimod, each dose of vaccine comprised 300 ug of mutant IDH1 20-mer peptide. These receptors' targets are unknown. The source material was PBMCs, sampled from a glioma patient whose treatment included an IDH1 peptide vaccine. The receptors come from a woman under 30 with glioma.

The gene calls are TRBV5-1 and TRBJ1-5, with D unclear. Germline CDR1 is SGHRS and CDR2 is YFSETQ. There are 14 residues in the CDR3. V gave up 0 bases and J gave up 0 bases, with 4 bases separating them. CDR3 sequence: CASSLEGSNQPQHF. The DNA of the CDR3 is TGCGCCAGCAGCTTGGAAGGTAGCAATCAGCCCCAGCATTTT.

The chain recombines TRBV4-2 with TRBJ2-1; 7 positions agree with TRBD2. This CDR3 has 13 residues. CDR1 LGHNA and CDR2 YNFKEQ come from the germline V gene. The V gene end was trimmed by 3 bases and the J gene end by 5 bases; junction bases not matched to a gene: 1. The CDR3 bases are TGTGCCAGCAGCCAGGGGGGGGACAATGAGCAGTTCTTC. This encodes CASSQGGDNEQFF.